These 5 T cell receptor beta chains came from one sample sequenced in a study of T cells after yellow fever vaccination. TCRdb itself ran the 5' RACE reads through MiXCR, one entry per CDR3 protein. The data show fewer than 350,000 distinct CDR3 sequences, 8.7% seen once. Sequenced here: PBMCs, sampled on the day of the first yellow fever vaccination. The receptor source for this set is a man aged 18 to 35 who received the YFV17D yellow fever vaccine.

There are many counts of this clonotype. This chain connects TRBV5-6 to TRBJ2-7; weak D call: TRBD2 (6 bases). V was cut by 4 bases and J by 1 base, with 6 bases left in between. CDR1 and CDR2 (germline): SGHDT, YYEEEE. This CDR3 contains 12 residues. Here the CDR3 DNA reads TGTGCCAGCAGCGGGACTTCCTACGAGCAGTACTTC. Its translation: CASSGTSYEQYF.

The V call is TRBV7-2, the J call TRBJ1-5; 9 positions match TRBD1. With 5 bases clipped from V and 10 bases from J, the junction kept 12 bases outside the gene matches. Per germline, CDR1 SGHTA and CDR2 FQGNSA. CDR3 length equals 15 residues. Written as DNA, the CDR3 is TGTGCCAGCAGCCCAGAGGGGACAGGGAAATCACCCCAGCATTTT. It specifies CASSPEGTGKSPQHF.

The DNA of the CDR3 is TGTGCCAGCAGCCTTAGCGGTCATAGCTCCTACAATGAGCAGTTCTTC. This encodes CASSLSGHSSYNEQFF. V and J are TRBV9 and TRBJ2-1, with D perhaps matching TRBD2 (6 bases). CDR3 length equals 16 residues. The germline gives CDR1 SGDLS, CDR2 YYNGEE. Trimming left V 4 bases short and J 0 bases short, with 14 bases between.

This clonotype was picked up a small number of times. The CDR3 spells CSASRRGTGPNYGYTF. CDR3 nucleotides: TGCAGTGCTAGTAGGCGCGGGACAGGGCCTAACTATGGCTACACCTTC. The rearrangement joins TRBV20-1 to TRBJ1-2; 9 bases line up with TRBD1. The V gene end was trimmed by 3 bases and the J gene end by 0 bases; junction bases not matched to a gene: 8. The germline V gene encodes CDR1 DFQATT and CDR2 SNEGSKA (reference sequence). The CDR3 extends over 16 amino acids.

This clonotype has a count of ten or more. This chain connects TRBV19 to TRBJ2-1; 13 bases map to TRBD2. The CDR3 extends over 15 amino acids. Germline V gene data show CDR1 as LNHDA and CDR2 as SQIVND (reference sequence). The V gene end was trimmed by 5 bases and the J gene end by 4 bases; junction bases not matched to a gene: 2. The CDR3 coding sequence is TGTGCCAGTAGTGGGACTAGCGGGGATTACAATGAGCAGTTCTTC. Translated, it gives CASSGTSGDYNEQFF.